This T cell receptor beta chain was recovered during a study of shared clonotypes between healthy human individuals. TCRdb's table, derived via immunoSEQ multiplex PCR, lists solely in-frame clones and lacks some. The sample yields a few million clones, about 94% seen once. CDR1 is LNHNV and CDR2 is YYDKDF in the germline V gene (reference sequence). V lost 5 bases and J 7 bases, leaving 20 bases between the germline ends. This CDR3 is built from 16 residues. The naive CD8 subset, CD45RO-negative cells positively selected for CCR7, excluded terminally differentiated effector memory CD45RA+ cells. The source of this sequence is a man between 18 and 29 years old in good health. Some clones in this sample may be carry-over from other donors' samples. The chain links TRBV15 to TRBJ2-2; D remains ambiguous. The sample taken for sequencing was naive CD8+ T cells from PBMCs. Here the CDR3 DNA reads TGTGCCACCAGCTCCGAAAAAAACCAGTTCGGCGGGGAGCTGTTTTTT. Residues: CATSSEKNQFGGELFF. Variable domain in full (rest from reference TRBV15 and TRBJ2-2): DAMVIQNPRYQVTQFGKPVTLSCSQTLNHNVMYWYQQKSSQAPKLLFHYYDKDFNNEADTPDNFQSRRPNTSFCFLDIRSPGLGDTAMYLCATSSEKNQFGGELFFGEGSRLTVL.